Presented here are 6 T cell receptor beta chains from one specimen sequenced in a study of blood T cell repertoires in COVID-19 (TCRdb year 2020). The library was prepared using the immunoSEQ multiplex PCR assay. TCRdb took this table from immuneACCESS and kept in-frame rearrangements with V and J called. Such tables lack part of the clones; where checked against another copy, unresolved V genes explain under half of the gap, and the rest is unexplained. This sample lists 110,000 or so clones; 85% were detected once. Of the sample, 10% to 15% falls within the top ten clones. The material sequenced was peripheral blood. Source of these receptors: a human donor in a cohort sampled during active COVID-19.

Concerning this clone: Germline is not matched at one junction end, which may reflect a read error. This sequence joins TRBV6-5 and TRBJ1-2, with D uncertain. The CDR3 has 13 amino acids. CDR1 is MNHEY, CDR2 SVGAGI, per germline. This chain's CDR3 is CATSSRLAYGYTF. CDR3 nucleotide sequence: TGTGCCACCAGTAGCAGGCTAGCTTATGGCTACACCTTC.

CDR3 region: CAWSVRGGEQYF. DNA for the CDR3: TGTGCCTGGAGTGTAAGGGGCGGCGAGCAGTACTTC. The chain joins TRBV30 to TRBJ2-7, with a weak D call TRBD1 (5 bases). The CDR3 loop spans 12 amino acids. Germline V gene data show CDR1 as GTSNPN and CDR2 as SVGIG (reference sequence). Trimming left V 0 bases short and J 6 bases short, with 9 bases between.

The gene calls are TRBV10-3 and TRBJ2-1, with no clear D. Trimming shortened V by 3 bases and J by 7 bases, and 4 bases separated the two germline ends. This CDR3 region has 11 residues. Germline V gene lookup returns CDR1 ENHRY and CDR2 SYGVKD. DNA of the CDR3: TGTGCCATCAGTGATATTAATGAGCAGTTCTTC. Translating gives CAISDINEQFF.

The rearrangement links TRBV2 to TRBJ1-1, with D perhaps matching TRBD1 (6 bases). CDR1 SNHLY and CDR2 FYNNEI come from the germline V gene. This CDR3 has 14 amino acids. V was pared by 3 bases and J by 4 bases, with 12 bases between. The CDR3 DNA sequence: TGTGCCAGCAGTGACCAGGGGCCAACCACTGAAGCTTTCTTT. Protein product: CASSDQGPTTEAFF.

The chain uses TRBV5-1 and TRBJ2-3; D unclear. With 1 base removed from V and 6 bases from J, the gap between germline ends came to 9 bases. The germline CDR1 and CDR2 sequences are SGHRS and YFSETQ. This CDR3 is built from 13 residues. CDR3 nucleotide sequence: TGCGCCAGCAGCTTGAGAGCTACGGATACGCAGTATTTT. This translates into CASSLRATDTQYF.

The CDR3 nucleotides are TGTGCCAGCAGTTACGACAGAAGCAATCAGCCCCAGCATTTT. This encodes CASSYDRSNQPQHF. The chain couples TRBV6-5 to TRBJ1-5; tentative D call: TRBD1 (5 bases). The CDR3 sequence is 14 residues long. Germline V CDR1 and CDR2: MNHEY, SVGAGI. Trimming cost V 2 bases and J 1 base, with 6 bases left between them.